A single sample gave rise to the 2 T cell receptor beta chains below, sequenced in a study of identical twins. TCRdb re-derived calls from the 5' RACE reads in MiXCR, one entry per CDR3 protein. The sample comprises a few hundred thousand distinct CDR3 sequences, approximately 8.6% of which are singletons, and 3% rests with the top ten. This sample was shared with a second study, whose subject was yellow fever vaccine responses in identical twins.

The sample was CD8+ T cells sorted from blood. Every receptor here comes from a young woman in good health.

This clonotype was counted at least ten times. The V gene is TRBV5-5, the J gene TRBJ2-5; TRBD1 aligns across 9 bases. From germline, CDR1 is SGHKS and CDR2 YYEKEE (reference sequence). V gave up 3 bases and J gave up 2 bases; unmatched junction bases: 11. The CDR3 spans 17 residues. The CDR3 DNA reads TGTGCCAGCAGCTCGACCCTTGGACAGGGGTTACAAGAGACCCAGTACTTC. It is translated as CASSSTLGQGLQETQYF.

This clonotype was counted between two and nine times. The V and J genes are TRBV15 and TRBJ1-1; no reliable D call. Trimming shortened V by 6 bases and J by 1 base, and 18 bases separated the two germline ends. The CDR3 contains 16 residues. Germline loops: CDR1 LNHNV, CDR2 YYDKDF (reference sequence). The CDR3 is CATSPSNVARNTEAFF. The CDR3 bases are TGTGCCACCAGTCCCTCCAACGTGGCGCGGAACACTGAAGCTTTCTTT.